This passage covers 12 T cell receptor beta chains from one sample sequenced in a study of T cell clones after liver transplantation. The repertoire was sequenced with immunoSEQ multiplex PCR; TCRdb's copy has only in-frame clones and lacks some. The sample yields 70,000 or so clones, around nine tenths seen once. The specimen comprised CD4+ T cells from blood, sampled before liver transplant. These receptors were collected from a human donor who received a liver transplant.

The V and J genes are TRBV15 and TRBJ2-1; 11 bases agree with TRBD1. After removal of 1 base from V and 2 bases from J, the junction contained 1 base not matched to a gene. The CDR3 extends over 16 amino acids. Per the germline V gene, CDR1 is LNHNV and CDR2 is YYDKDF (reference sequence). CDR3 coding DNA: TGTGCCACCAGCAGAGGGGACAGGGGGGCCTACAATGAGCAGTTCTTC. Translating it yields CATSRGDRGAYNEQFF. Full variable domain (outside the CDR3, taken from reference TRBV15 and TRBJ2-1): DAMVIQNPRYQVTQFGKPVTLSCSQTLNHNVMYWYQQKSSQAPKLLFHYYDKDFNNEADTPDNFQSRRPNTSFCFLDIRSPGLGDTAMYLCATSRGDRGAYNEQFFGPGTRLTVL.

The chain employs TRBV5-8 and TRBJ1-5; D is perhaps TRBD1 (6 bases). Germline V gene data show CDR1 as SGHTS and CDR2 as YDEGEE. The length of the CDR3 is 15 residues. V lost 0 bases, J lost 7 bases, and 14 bases lay in between. The CDR3 DNA reads as TGTGCCAGCAGCTTGGATGGCAGGGGTCGACAGCCCCAGCATTTT. Translating it yields CASSLDGRGRQPQHF. Together with reference TRBV5-8 and TRBJ1-5, the CDR3 gives the full variable domain: EAGVTQSPTHLIKTRGQQATLRCSPISGHTSVYWYQQALGLGLQFLLWYDEGEERNRGNFPPRFSGRQFPNYSSELNVNALELEDSALYLCASSLDGRGRQPQHFGDGTRLSIL.

The chain recombines TRBV2 with TRBJ2-7; 10 bases align to TRBD2. This CDR3 contains 13 residues. V shed 5 bases and J 7 bases; nucleotides not matched to a gene: 5. The germline CDR1 and CDR2 sequences are SNHLY and FYNNEI. The CDR3 region is CASSPSGSGEQYF. CDR3 DNA sequence: TGTGCCAGCAGTCCTAGCGGGAGTGGAGAGCAGTACTTC.

The chain recombines TRBV19 with TRBJ1-1, with D tentatively TRBD1 (6 bases). The CDR3 has 15 residues. Germline values: CDR1 LNHDA, CDR2 SQIVND (reference sequence). V shed 6 bases and J shed 8 bases, with 22 bases lying between them. For the CDR3, the DNA is TGTGCCAGTAGCACCAGGGGTATCCGGGGGACGGAAGCTTTCTTT. This codes for CASSTRGIRGTEAFF.

The CDR3 region is CASSHQRESYEQYF. The CDR3 bases are TGTGCCAGCAGTCACCAAAGAGAATCCTACGAGCAGTACTTC. The chain employs TRBV6-5 and TRBJ2-7; D unresolved. Germline V gene data show CDR1 as MNHEY and CDR2 as SVGAGI. V dropped 5 bases and J dropped 1 base, with 12 bases sitting between them. The CDR3 has 14 amino acids.

This clone was found once. As DNA, the CDR3 is TGTGCCAGCAGTTCCCCCCTGGGGGGACGGACTGAAGCTTTCTTT. Translation gives CASSSPLGGRTEAFF. This rearrangement joins TRBV28 to TRBJ1-1; D perhaps matches TRBD1 (5 bases). From germline, CDR1 is MDHEN and CDR2 SYDVKM. The germline V and J ends were trimmed by 4 bases and 5 bases, with 17 bases remaining between them. The CDR3 is 15 residues long.

V and J are TRBV11-2 and TRBJ1-2, with D uncertain. V was trimmed by 0 bases and J by 3 bases, leaving 11 bases between them. Germline values: CDR1 SGHAT, CDR2 FQNNGV. The CDR3 contains 15 residues. In DNA, the CDR3 is TGTGCCAGCAGCTTAGATCCTTGGACGGACTATGGCTACACCTTC. It translates to CASSLDPWTDYGYTF.

This clone was observed once. The chain uses TRBV2 and TRBJ2-7; 15 bases fit TRBD2. Germline values: CDR1 SNHLY, CDR2 FYNNEI. This CDR3 has 17 residues. V was clipped by 4 bases and J by 1 base; unmatched bases: 5. Written as DNA, the CDR3 is TGTGCCAGCAGTGGGACTAGCGGGAGGGCCCGGTCCTACGAGCAGTACTTC. It codes for CASSGTSGRARSYEQYF.

This sequence joins TRBV7-2 and TRBJ1-5; D gene uncertain. CDR1 is SGHTA and CDR2 is FQGNSA in the germline V gene. The CDR3 contains 13 residues. Deletions cut 3 bases from V and 5 bases from J, with 8 bases between. The CDR3 DNA reads TGTGCCAGCAGCTTGGCCCCTGATCAGCCCCAGCATTTT. It codes for CASSLAPDQPQHF.

The chain combines TRBV5-1 with TRBJ2-2; D unresolved. CDR3 length: 15 amino acids. With 1 base removed from V and 4 bases from J, the gap between germline ends came to 11 bases. Germline CDR1 reads SGHRS; CDR2 reads YFSETQ. CDR3: CASSLSPQFTGELFF. The CDR3 coding sequence is TGCGCCAGCAGCTTGAGTCCCCAATTCACCGGGGAGCTGTTTTTT.

The chain combines TRBV9 with TRBJ2-2; 8 bases align to TRBD2. The CDR3 spans 16 residues. CDR1 and CDR2 (germline): SGDLS, YYNGEE. The junction had 7 bases not matched to a gene; V was cut back by 3 bases and J by 3 bases. The DNA for the CDR3 is TGTGCCAGCAGCGCCCGACTAGCGTCAGACACCGGGGAGCTGTTTTTT. It specifies CASSARLASDTGELFF.

V is TRBV6-1 and J is TRBJ2-1; 11 bases align to TRBD2. CDR3 length equals 14 residues. Trimming removed 8 bases from V and 6 bases from J; junction bases left unmatched: 6. CDR1 MNHNS and CDR2 SASEGT come from the germline V gene. The CDR3 bases are TGTGCCAGCCTTATAGCGGGAGGGCGCAATGAGCAGTTCTTC. It codes for CASLIAGGRNEQFF.